This T cell receptor (beta chain) originates from a study of T cell responses to AZD1222 COVID-19 vaccine. General study points: Reports say nearly half of spike-specific TCRs go after unmutated variant regions. In a largely white British group with more females than males, clonal diversity was possibly underestimated.

Points on this clone: Its antigen is undetermined.

The data were produced by immunoSEQ multiplex PCR, yet TCRdb's version contains in-frame clones alone and is incomplete. The profile shows under 200,000 clones, about 83% of them singletons. V shed 0 bases and J 1 base; nucleotides not matched to a gene: 6. The germline CDR1 and CDR2 sequences are MGHRA and YSYEKL. The CDR3 consists of 17 residues. The source material was peripheral blood, sampled 28 days after the second AZD1222 dose. V gene TRBV4-1 combines with J gene TRBJ2-7; 10 positions match TRBD1. This receptor was identified in an adult who received the AZD1222 COVID-19 vaccine. Here the CDR3 DNA reads TGCGCCAGCAGCCAAGAAGTGGGGACAGGGGATTCCTACGAGCAGTACTTC. Protein sequence: CASSQEVGTGDSYEQYF.